The 8 T cell receptor beta chains below were found in one sample sequenced in a study of cytomegalovirus exposure and HLA in healthy donors. Both 60 Vbeta primers and 13 Jbeta primers went into the PCR. TCRdb's table, derived via immunoSEQ multiplex PCR, lists solely in-frame clones and lacks some. The data contain some 130,000 clones, 75% to 85% of them seen just once; the ten biggest clones take up about 2.6%. What was sequenced was PBMCs. The origin of the receptors is a man younger than 45 in good health and CMV-seronegative.

This rearrangement joins TRBV10-2 to TRBJ2-3, with TRBD2 matching 16 bases. The germline CDR1 and CDR2 sequences are WSHSY and SAAADI. V shed 3 bases, J shed 5 bases, and the junction held 5 bases outside the gene matches. The CDR3 loop spans 17 amino acids. The CDR3 sequence is CASSEFGTSGRVDTQYF. The CDR3 nucleotides read TGCGCCAGCAGTGAATTCGGGACTAGCGGGAGGGTAGATACGCAGTATTTT.

V is TRBV19 and J is TRBJ2-1; D might be TRBD2 (6 bases). The germline V gene encodes CDR1 LNHDA and CDR2 SQIVND (reference sequence). V lost 7 bases, J lost 4 bases, and 17 bases lay in between. This CDR3 region has 15 residues. The CDR3 DNA reads TGTGCCAGTACCAATGGGTGGGGACTGTACAATGAGCAGTTCTTC. Its translation is CASTNGWGLYNEQFF.

The chain carries TRBV11-2 and TRBJ1-1; TRBD1 aligns across 8 bases. Germline trimming cut 4 bases from V and 11 bases from J; bases unmatched to any gene: 9. The germline V gene has CDR1 SGHAT and CDR2 FQNNGV. The CDR3 is made up of 13 amino acids. The CDR3 DNA reads TGTGCCAGCAGCTCGGACAGGGCTGAGGGGGCTTTCTTT. It encodes CASSSDRAEGAFF.

This clone came up a few times. The V gene is TRBV4-1, the J gene TRBJ2-2, with 7 bases identical to TRBD2. This CDR3 is 16 amino acids long. Per the germline V gene, CDR1 is MGHRA and CDR2 is YSYEKL. Trimming at V came to 1 base and at J to 4 bases, leaving 6 bases not matched to a gene. The CDR3 DNA is TGCGCCAGCAGCCAAGTCGGCGGGAGTACCACCGGGGAGCTGTTTTTT. This translates into CASSQVGGSTTGELFF.

V and J are TRBV21-1 and TRBJ2-1; no check of the table's D call, TRBD2, against the DNA was made. TRBV21-1 is an annotated pseudogene. The CDR3 loop spans 17 amino acids. CDR3 sequence (DNA): TGTGCCAGCAGCAAAGCGAATAGCGGGAGACCCTCCAATGAGCAGTTCTTC. It yields the protein CASSKANSGRPSNEQFF.

This rearrangement joins TRBV19 to TRBJ1-4; possibly TRBD1 for D (6 bases). Germline V gene data show CDR1 as LNHDA and CDR2 as SQIVND (reference sequence). V lost 3 bases to trimming and J lost 8 bases, with 16 bases between them. The CDR3 sequence is 15 residues long. Written as DNA, the CDR3 is TGTGCCAGTAGTATCTTCGGGGGGGCTGGGGAAAAACTGTTTTTT. The encoded protein is CASSIFGGAGEKLFF.

The rearrangement uses TRBV5-1 and TRBJ2-2; 8 nucleotides match TRBD2. V was pared by 0 bases and J by 3 bases, with 4 bases of the junction left unmatched. This CDR3 has 16 amino acids. In germline, CDR1 is SGHRS, CDR2 YFSETQ. CDR3 sequence: CASSLARAGDTGELFF. CDR3 coding DNA: TGCGCCAGCAGCTTGGCTAGAGCGGGAGACACCGGGGAGCTGTTTTTT.

In its sample, this clone was seen once. The V gene is TRBV5-4, the J gene TRBJ2-1; 10 bases agree with TRBD2. Germline loops: CDR1 SGHNT, CDR2 YYREEE (reference sequence). V was pared by 4 bases and J by 8 bases, with 12 bases of the junction left unmatched. This CDR3 has 16 amino acids. The CDR3 loop reads CASSGIPGLATDEQFF. CDR3 nucleotides: TGTGCCAGCAGCGGAATACCGGGACTAGCGACGGATGAGCAGTTCTTC.